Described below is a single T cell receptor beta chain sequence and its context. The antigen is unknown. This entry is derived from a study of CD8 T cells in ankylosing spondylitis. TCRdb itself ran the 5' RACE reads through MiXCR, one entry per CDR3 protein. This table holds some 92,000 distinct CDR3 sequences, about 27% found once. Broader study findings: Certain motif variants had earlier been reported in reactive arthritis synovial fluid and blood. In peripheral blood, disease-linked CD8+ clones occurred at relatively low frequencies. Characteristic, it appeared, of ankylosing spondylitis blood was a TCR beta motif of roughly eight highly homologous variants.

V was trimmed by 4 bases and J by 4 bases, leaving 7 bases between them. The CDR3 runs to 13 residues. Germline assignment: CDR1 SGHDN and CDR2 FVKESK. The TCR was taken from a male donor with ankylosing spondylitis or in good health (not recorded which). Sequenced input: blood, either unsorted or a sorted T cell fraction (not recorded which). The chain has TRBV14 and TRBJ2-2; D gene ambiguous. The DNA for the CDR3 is TGTGCCAGCAGCCGTGTTATCACCGGGGAGCTGTTTTTT. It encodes CASSRVITGELFF.